This entry concerns a single T cell receptor beta chain. This clone was seen a handful of times. What this receptor recognizes is not known. No base-level quality is on record; no much larger clone is a single base apart. This entry is derived from a study of beta chain features in type 1 diabetes (dated by TCRdb to between 2017 and 2018). Study-wide context: Mean age, gender distribution, total cell number and subset yield were not different between patients and healthy donors. A total of 85 million to 110 million sorted cells were examined across all samples, and RNA yield correlated strongly with the number of cells per subset. In the study, TCRB repertoires of sorted circulating CD4+ T cell subsets from recently diagnosed type 1 diabetes patients were compared with those of matched healthy donors. Regulatory and stem cell-like memory subsets were isolated from only 8 patients and roughly 8 healthy donors, whereas naive and central memory subsets came from all 28 donors.

The entire isolated RNA was reverse transcribed using the High Capacity cDNA Reverse Transcription Kit, and thus expressed TCRB transcripts were sequenced. Naive, central memory and regulatory T cell samples underwent deep immunoSEQ sequencing, averaging approximately 3.5 million total reads per sample. Sorted cells were lysed in RLT buffer and RNA was extracted with DNase-treated RNeasy Micro or Mini kits, depending on cell number. Each cell subset was processed on its own to prevent cross-contamination, while patient and healthy donor samples were processed together. Using the immunoSEQ multiplex PCR, TCRB sequences were amplified from cDNA into 87-bp fragments spanning the CDR3 region. Amplicons were sequenced on the Illumina HiSeq platform. Regarding the original processing steps: Synthetic template baselines were used to correct PCR bias computationally, reads within Hamming distance 2 were collapsed together, and singletons that could not be merged were discarded. Reads were aligned against IMGT so that V, D and J genes, CDR3 length and insertions or deletions at six rearrangement sites could be assigned. Within each subset, clonotype counts were normalized to sorted cell number, after which true diversity and Gini coefficients were computed with the tcR R package. The overlap coefficient, calculated on TCRB nucleotide sequences, was used to measure repertoire sharing. Out-of-frame TCRB sequences from naive cells were analyzed to stand in for the pre-selection repertoire. The table was pulled from immuneACCESS by TCRdb, which kept in-frame rearrangements only. Such tables lose some clones; where checked, under half of the loss comes from unresolved V genes, and the rest has no known cause. V and J calls plus clone size are reproduced from that table; the DNA served to infer D and trimming. The sample data list roughly 350,000 clones, and around 10% of these were observed just once. The ten largest make up roughly 0.016% of the sample.

The junction carries 13 bases between V and J, which are trimmed by 4 bases and 4 bases respectively. CDR1 SQVTM and CDR2 ANQGSEA were looked up in the germline V gene. Taken from cysteine to phenylalanine, the CDR3 has 13 residues. Of all the DNA, just the CDR3 is kept, 39 bases in frame from base 1. Results the study describes overall, beyond this receptor: Sequencing cDNA rather than genomic DNA could over-represent highly expressing activated cells, although activation and CD3 levels did not differ between groups. At VDJ recombination sites, patients with type 1 diabetes made fewer insertions and deleted more nucleotides, a pattern implying thymic rearrangement abnormalities. Shorter templates might be favored by PCR, yet because patient and control samples were amplified and corrected together, any such skew would affect both groups equally. Type 1 diabetes patients showed a moderate but significant shortening of TCRB CDR3 length in all four CD4+ subsets. Naive, central memory and regulatory TCRB repertoires appeared to be more similar among patients than among healthy donors. Because small numbers of individuals were included in the HLA sub-analyses, any influence of HLA type on TCRB rearrangement was left unresolved.

From each donor, a single peripheral blood sample of 90 to 150 mL on average was drawn into heparinised tubes. Using a panel that included CD45RO, CCR7, CD25, CD127, CD95 and CD27, naive, central memory, regulatory and stem cell-like memory CD4+ T cells were sorted on a BD FACSAria II. All sorted populations exceeded 95% purity. Right away, PBMCs were isolated by Lymphoprep density gradient centrifugation and were stained directly, with no culture step. To minimize batch effects, samples were stained and sorted in pairs, one healthy donor with one patient per experiment. The V gene is TRBV29-1 and the J gene is TRBJ1-1; the D segment could be TRBD1, given 5 matching bases. The receptor's source is a woman aged 25 to 39 in good health. Specimen: naive CD4+ T cells from blood. Taken with the paper, the label for cell subset or site translates to: true naive CD4+ T cells. The CDR3: CSVVWAGRTEAFF. The nucleotides are TGCAGCGTTGTGTGGGCAGGGCGCACTGAAGCTTTCTTT. Here the CDR3 is joined to the reference TRBV29-1 and TRBJ1-1 genes, and the full variable domain is: SAVISQKPSRDICQRGTSLTIQCQVDSQVTMMFWYRQQPGQSLTLIATANQGSEATYESGFVIDKFPISRPNLTFSTLTVSNMSPEDSSIYLCSVVWAGRTEAFFGQGTRLTVV.